This T cell receptor (beta chain) emerged from a study of blood T cell repertoires in COVID-19 (dated by TCRdb to 2018 to 2021). Context from the whole study: Samples covering the acute and convalescent phases of COVID-19 were provided by collaborators in the United States, Italy and Spain. The material from the prospective study consisted of cDNA or gDNA derived from T cells, B-cell-depleted T cells, or PBMCs. Subjects who had been exposed to COVID-19, were actively infected with it, or had recovered from it provided the deeply sampled blood TCRbeta repertoires that made up the dataset. A freely available public database, intended as a resource for researchers studying the immune response to SARS-CoV-2, is where the repertoires were released. Samples were obtained from the ongoing ImmuneRACE study (first 160 participants) and from roughly 1,300 subjects provided by 6 global collaborators. A de-identified subject ID, COVID-19 status, age in years and sex were almost always included in the sample metadata. HLA class I and class II types, where available, came from metadata supplied by the sample provider rather than from assay-based typing. Overall results and qualifications from the work: The quantity of clinical and demographic metadata differed by source and by participant and was supplied without curation.

The immunoSEQ Assay, a bias-controlled multiplex PCR, was used to amplify TCRbeta CDR3 regions from genomic DNA. The published analysis was carried out like this. Nucleated cell counts per sample were estimated from amplification of reference gene primers within the assay. To quantify the absolute abundance of each unique TCRbeta CDR3 rearrangement, sequence reads were collapsed and filtered. For each sample, productive Simpson clonality was calculated as the square root of Simpson's diversity index over productive rearrangements. The source is immuneACCESS, and TCRdb retained only in-frame sequences with V and J called. Part of the clones is not carried over; for the studies checked, unresolved V genes explain less than half of this, and the remainder is unexplained. V, J and clone size are taken as reported in that table, and D and trimming were inferred from the DNA itself. Present in this sample are tens of thousands of clones, approximately 85% of which were seen just once. The top ten clones comprise around 3.3% of the sample.

One collaborating source in Seattle enrolled patients during active infection and followed them longitudinally through the course of disease. The collaborating institutions used their own protocols to collect whole blood in K2EDTA tubes. Collaborator samples were shipped for TCRbeta analysis as frozen whole blood, isolated PBMCs, or DNA extracted from either sample type. The CDR3 measures 15 amino acids from cysteine to phenylalanine. Only CDR3 DNA is held: 45 bases, read in frame from base 1. Clipping removes 7 bases from V and 3 bases from J, with 6 as the unmatched junction base count. Per the germline V gene (reference sequence), LNHDA is the CDR1 and SQIVND is the CDR2. To note about this clone: Its recognized antigen is unknown. Base qualities are missing; no much larger clone stands one base away.

Input material: peripheral blood. This receptor was taken from a woman at least 80 years old with COVID-19, enrolled during active disease. The sequence links TRBV19 to TRBJ2-2; the junction holds 9 bases that match TRBD2. CDR3 region: CASIFSGGYTGELFF. Here is the DNA: TGTGCCAGTATTTTTAGCGGGGGCTACACCGGGGAGCTGTTTTTT.